A single sample is the source of the 21 T cell receptor beta chains below, sequenced in a study of control samples from healthy donors and cancer patients. Produced via immunoSEQ multiplex PCR; TCRdb's table is partial and in-frame only. The top ten clones hold about an eighth of a sample with 20,000 to 30,000 clones, approximately 91% of them seen once. Sequenced sample: PBMCs. Receptor source: a man aged 45-60 years with lung cancer.

In this sample, this clone turned up a few times. The CDR3 sequence is CASSEGHPSTDTQYF. The DNA of the CDR3 is TGTGCCAGCAGCGAGGGGCACCCGAGCACAGATACGCAGTATTTT. This sequence joins TRBV2 and TRBJ2-3; possibly TRBD1 or TRBD2 for D (5 bases each). CDR1 and CDR2 from the germline V gene are SNHLY and FYNNEI. This CDR3 comprises 15 residues. The germline V and J ends were trimmed by 6 bases and 0 bases, with 13 bases remaining between them.

This rearrangement joins TRBV6-2 or TRBV6-3 to TRBJ2-7; tentatively, D is TRBD1 (5 bases). V lost 5 bases, J lost 3 bases, and 29 bases lay in between. The CDR3 extends over 19 amino acids. The germline V gene has CDR1 MNHEY and CDR2 SVGEGT. Written as DNA, the CDR3 is TGTGCCAGCAGTGGCGAAACGCGTTCCAGGGCCTCCTACTACTACGAGCAGTACTTC. Amino acid sequence: CASSGETRSRASYYYEQYF.

V gene TRBV7-9 combines with J gene TRBJ1-5; D is perhaps TRBD1 (6 bases). Per the germline V gene, CDR1 is SEHNR and CDR2 is FQNEAQ (reference sequence). The V end was cut by 0 bases, the J end by 7 bases, with 13 bases between. The CDR3 runs 15 residues. CDR3 sequence reads: CASSLAGGAGQPQHF. CDR3 coding DNA: TGTGCCAGCAGCTTAGCGGGGGGGGCGGGACAGCCCCAGCATTTT. The full variable domain, completed using reference TRBV7-9 and TRBJ1-5, is DTGVSQNPRHKITKRGQNVTFRCDPISEHNRLYWYRQTLGQGPEFLTYFQNEAQLEKSRLLSDRFSAERPKGSFSTLEIQRTEQGDSAMYLCASSLAGGAGQPQHFGDGTRLSIL.

The V and J genes are TRBV5-4 and TRBJ2-5, with TRBD1 matching over 10 bases. Germline CDR1 is SGHNT and CDR2 is YYREEE (reference sequence). V gave up 2 bases and J gave up 1 base; unmatched junction bases: 5. The length of the CDR3 is 16 residues. Here the CDR3 DNA reads TGTGCCAGCAGCTTCCCCGGACAGGGGGGCCAAGAGACCCAGTACTTC. This encodes CASSFPGQGGQETQYF.

The chain has TRBV7-2 and TRBJ2-7; the match to TRBD2 covers 8 bases. Germline V gene data show CDR1 as SGHTA and CDR2 as FQGNSA. The CDR3 length is 17 residues. The ends lost 5 bases at V and 3 bases at J; junction bases unmatched: 15. The CDR3 loop is CASSLGFTPGLGYEQYF. The CDR3 coding sequence is TGTGCCAGCAGCCTCGGGTTTACACCGGGACTAGGCTACGAGCAGTACTTC. Based on the CDR3 plus reference TRBV7-2 and TRBJ2-7, the full variable domain is GAGVSQSPSNKVTEKGKDVELRCDPISGHTALYWYRQSLGQGLEFLIYFQGNSAPDKSGLPSDRFSAERTGGSVSTLTIQRTQQEDSAVYLCASSLGFTPGLGYEQYFGPGTRLTVT.

This chain uses TRBV5-6 with TRBJ1-1; TRBD1 agrees at 11 bases. V lost 3 bases and J lost 3; bases outside the gene matches: 1. The CDR3 consists of 14 residues. The germline CDR1 and CDR2 sequences are SGHDT and YYEEEE. CDR3 loop: CASSWGQGDTEAFF. In nucleotides, the CDR3 is TGTGCCAGCAGCTGGGGACAGGGGGACACTGAAGCTTTCTTT.

The rearrangement uses TRBV13 and TRBJ1-2; TRBD1 matches 9 bases. The CDR3 runs to 14 residues. The ends lost 6 bases at V and 4 bases at J; junction bases unmatched: 6. Germline CDR1 is PRHDT and CDR2 is FYEKMQ (reference sequence). The CDR3 here is CASSTTGGLYGYTF. The CDR3 nucleotides are TGTGCCAGCAGTACAACAGGGGGCCTCTATGGCTACACCTTC.

This clone was counted once. V gene TRBV4-1 combines with J gene TRBJ2-6, with D maybe TRBD1 (7 bases). Trimming pared 4 bases from V and 4 bases from J, leaving 29 bases between. This CDR3 has 21 amino acids. CDR1 is MGHRA and CDR2 is YSYEKL in the germline V gene. Here the CDR3 reads CASSPSPGGTYGSSGANVLTF. The CDR3 coding sequence is TGCGCCAGCAGCCCAAGTCCAGGGGGGACATACGGGTCCTCCGGGGCCAACGTCCTGACTTTC.

Only a few counts were recorded for this clone. V and J are TRBV7-2 and TRBJ1-3, with 7 bases matching TRBD1. The CDR3 has 13 residues. J lost 4 bases, V lost 5 bases, and 2 bases had no gene match. CDR1 and CDR2 (germline): SGHTA, FQGNSA. The CDR3 region is CASSTGVGNTIYF. The CDR3 DNA is TGTGCCAGCAGCACAGGGGTGGGAAACACCATATATTTT.

This chain connects TRBV3-1 (or the pseudogene TRBV3-2) to TRBJ2-3; D ambiguous. This CDR3 is built from 12 residues. Germline CDR1 reads LGHDT; CDR2 reads YNNKEL (reference sequence). Trimming stripped 1 base from V and 7 bases from J, with 6 bases between. The CDR3 DNA reads TGTGCCAGCAGCCAAGTTGGGAATACGCAGTATTTT. The encoded protein is CASSQVGNTQYF.

V is TRBV7-9 and J is TRBJ2-3; 13 bases are shared with TRBD2. The CDR3 sequence is 16 residues long. Trimming cost V 5 bases and J 3 bases; bases outside gene matches: 5. The germline CDR1 and CDR2 sequences are SEHNR and FQNEAQ (reference sequence). In DNA form, the CDR3 reads TGTGCCAGCAGCCCGACTAGCGGGGGGTCAACAGATACGCAGTATTTT. Residues: CASSPTSGGSTDTQYF.

The chain's CDR3 is CASSLGGASNQPQHF. The DNA of the CDR3 is TGTGCCAGCAGCCTCGGAGGGGCCAGCAATCAGCCCCAGCATTTT. The gene calls are TRBV5-4 and TRBJ1-5; D is possibly TRBD1 (5 bases). The CDR3 sequence is 15 residues long. The germline CDR1 and CDR2 sequences are SGHNT and YYREEE (reference sequence). Trimming stripped 4 bases from V and 1 base from J, with 12 bases between.

This clone was counted once. The chain uses TRBV11-3 and TRBJ1-2; 7 positions agree with TRBD1. Trimming at V came to 2 bases and at J to 4 bases, leaving 13 bases not matched to a gene. This CDR3 spans 17 amino acids. CDR1 and CDR2 (germline): SGHNT, YENEEA. The CDR3 DNA is TGTGCCAGCAGCTTATGGGACAGTCTTAAGAATAGCTATGGCTACACCTTC. As protein: CASSLWDSLKNSYGYTF.

This clone was detected only once. V and J are TRBV18 and TRBJ2-7; no clear D. The CDR3 consists of 16 residues. The germline CDR1 and CDR2 sequences are KGHSH and LQKENI. V lost 0 bases, J lost 0 bases, and 12 bases lay in between. The CDR3 DNA is TGTGCCAGCTCACCACCTCCCTTCCCGAGCTCCTACGAGCAGTACTTC. Translating it yields CASSPPPFPSSYEQYF.

This clone was seen a few times. Sequence at one end of the junction differs from germline and may be a read error. The J gene is TRBJ2-7, the V gene TRBV7-7; D is perhaps TRBD1 (6 bases). The CDR3 consists of 15 residues. Germline assignment: CDR1 SSHAT and CDR2 FNYEAQ (reference sequence). The CDR3 reads CASSLGRGPLYEQYF. CDR3 in DNA: TGTGCTAGCAGCTTAGGCAGGGGCCCTCTTTACGAGCAGTACTTC.

The rearrangement uses TRBV13 and TRBJ2-3, with 8 bases lining up with TRBD2. CDR1 and CDR2 (germline): PRHDT, FYEKMQ (reference sequence). V gave up 0 bases and J gave up 2 bases; unmatched junction bases: 7. The CDR3 runs 17 residues. CDR3 nucleotides: TGTGCCAGCAGCTTAGGCTTAACTAGCGGCTACACAGATACGCAGTATTTT. This gives the protein CASSLGLTSGYTDTQYF.

The chain is built from TRBV3-1 (or the pseudogene TRBV3-2) and TRBJ2-1; no reliable D call. The CDR3 sequence is 15 residues long. Trimming pared 4 bases from V and 4 bases from J, leaving 14 bases between. Germline lookup yields CDR1 LGHDT and CDR2 YNNKEL (reference sequence). Here the CDR3 DNA reads TGTGCCAGCAGCCCCACTTGTGACCTTTACAATGAGCAGTTCTTC. It codes for CASSPTCDLYNEQFF.

J is TRBJ2-5 and V is TRBV5-1; 7 nucleotides align to TRBD2. V dropped 4 bases and J dropped 2; count of bases not matched to a gene: 5. The CDR3 has 14 amino acids. The germline gives CDR1 SGHRS, CDR2 YFSETQ. In nucleotides, the CDR3 is TGCGCCAGCAGCGGGGGGGTTCAACAAGAGACCCAGTACTTC. Translation: CASSGGVQQETQYF.

V is TRBV6-4 and J is TRBJ2-3; D unclear. CDR1 is MRHNA, CDR2 SNTAGT, per germline. Trimming removed 2 bases from V and 2 bases from J, with 8 bases in between. The CDR3 spans 14 residues. CDR3 bases: TGTGCCAGCAGTGACGACTCGGACACAGATACGCAGTATTTT. Its protein is CASSDDSDTDTQYF.

This clone was observed once. J is TRBJ2-3 and V is TRBV19; 9 bases line up with TRBD1. Germline loops: CDR1 LNHDA, CDR2 SQIVND (reference sequence). The CDR3 sequence is 14 residues long. Trimming cost V 6 bases and J 3 bases; bases outside gene matches: 4. CDR3 coding DNA: TGTGCCAGTAGCGAGGGACAGGGAACAGATACGCAGTATTTT. Its translation: CASSEGQGTDTQYF.

This clone was detected once. The chain couples TRBV13 to TRBJ2-3; no firm D call. The CDR3 has 17 amino acids. V gave up 5 bases and J gave up 0 bases, with 18 bases separating them. Germline V gives CDR1 PRHDT, CDR2 FYEKMQ (reference sequence). The CDR3 region has the DNA TGTGCCAGCAGCGTTCGGTCAGAGCGAACTAGCACAGATACGCAGTATTTT. Translating gives CASSVRSERTSTDTQYF.